These 14 T cell receptor beta chains came from one sample sequenced in a study of blood T cell repertoires in COVID-19. Clones were sequenced by immunoSEQ multiplex PCR, and TCRdb holds only the in-frame ones, with some missing. The sample lists around 100,000 clones; more than 75% were seen once. The sequenced material came from peripheral blood. The receptors stem from a woman aged 25 to 39 with acute or convalescent COVID-19.

The chain combines TRBV6-6 with TRBJ1-5; 8 nucleotides line up with TRBD1. V dropped 5 bases and J dropped 3; count of bases not matched to a gene: 12. This CDR3 comprises 17 residues. Germline V gene lookup returns CDR1 MNHNY and CDR2 SVGAGI (reference sequence). Here the CDR3 reads CASSPHGQGGANQPQHF. In nucleotides, the CDR3 is TGTGCCAGCAGTCCCCACGGACAGGGTGGGGCCAATCAGCCCCAGCATTTT.

The V gene is TRBV10-1, the J gene TRBJ2-7; no definite D call. The germline gives CDR1 WNHNN, CDR2 SYGVQD (reference sequence). This CDR3 contains 16 residues. Trimming cost V 0 bases and J 2 bases, with 14 bases left between them. CDR3: CASSESRDTMTYEQYF. The CDR3 nucleotides are TGCGCCAGCAGTGAGTCTCGCGACACAATGACCTACGAGCAGTACTTC.

This chain connects TRBV5-1 to TRBJ2-5; D uncertain. CDR3 length equals 15 residues. V was trimmed by 4 bases and J by 0 bases, leaving 13 bases between them. Germline V gene data show CDR1 as SGHRS and CDR2 as YFSETQ. This CDR3 is CASSPRNPYQETQYF. The CDR3 DNA is TGCGCCAGCAGCCCCAGGAATCCGTACCAAGAGACCCAGTACTTC.

The chain employs TRBV4-1 and TRBJ1-5; D is possibly TRBD1 (5 bases). Germline V lookup: CDR1 MGHRA, CDR2 YSYEKL. With 0 bases removed from V and 10 bases from J, the gap between germline ends came to 16 bases. The CDR3 has 15 amino acids. In DNA, the CDR3 is TGCGCCAGCAGCCAAGATAGGGCAGGGAGGAGTCCCCAGCATTTT. Protein sequence: CASSQDRAGRSPQHF.

The chain employs TRBV29-1 and TRBJ1-1, with D perhaps matching TRBD1 (6 bases). V lost 0 bases and J 6 bases, leaving 8 bases between the germline ends. Per the germline V gene, CDR1 is SQVTM and CDR2 is ANQGSEA. The CDR3 has 12 amino acids. CDR3 sequence reads: CSVEDNRAEAFF. The CDR3 nucleotides read TGCAGCGTTGAAGACAACAGGGCTGAAGCTTTCTTT.

The table lists this clone with a few counts. This chain links TRBV4-1 with TRBJ1-2; maybe TRBD1 (6 bases). CDR3 length: 14 amino acids. V lost 0 bases, J lost 7 bases, and 12 bases lay in between. Germline V lookup: CDR1 MGHRA, CDR2 YSYEKL. The CDR3 coding sequence is TGCGCCAGCAGCCAAGATTGGGGGGGCGGTGGCTACACCTTC. It encodes CASSQDWGGGGYTF.

This clone was seen a handful of times. The chain combines TRBV28 with TRBJ1-5; a possible D gene is TRBD1 (6 bases). V dropped 4 bases and J dropped 5 bases, with 15 bases sitting between them. Germline V CDR1 and CDR2: MDHEN, SYDVKM. The length of the CDR3 is 15 residues. CDR3 region: CASSSPGDFYQPQHF. The CDR3 coding sequence is TGTGCCAGCAGTTCACCAGGGGATTTTTATCAGCCCCAGCATTTT.

The chain couples TRBV30 to TRBJ1-1; tentative D call: TRBD1 (5 bases). CDR3 size: 15 residues. CDR1 and CDR2 from the germline V gene are GTSNPN and SVGIG (reference sequence). V was clipped by 0 bases and J by 3 bases, with 14 bases between them. The CDR3 reads CAWSVGAGKDTEAFF. The DNA for the CDR3 is TGTGCCTGGAGTGTAGGTGCAGGGAAGGACACTGAAGCTTTCTTT. The full variable domain, its missing parts supplied by reference TRBV30 and TRBJ1-1, is SQTIHQWPATLVQPVGSPLSLECTVEGTSNPNLYWYRQAAGRGLQLLFYSVGIGQISSEVPQNLSASRPQDRQFILSSKKLLLSDSGFYLCAWSVGAGKDTEAFFGQGTRLTVV.

This clone was seen a few times. V and J are TRBV10-3 and TRBJ2-7; 7 positions match TRBD1. CDR3 length: 16 residues. Trimming at V came to 3 bases and at J to 7 bases, leaving 15 bases not matched to a gene. Germline loops: CDR1 ENHRY, CDR2 SYGVKD. In nucleotides, the CDR3 is TGTGCCATCAGTGATGACGGACAGGCCCCCTCAGGAGAGCAGTACTTC. As protein: CAISDDGQAPSGEQYF.

This chain connects TRBV20-1 to TRBJ2-3, with 13 nucleotides matching TRBD2. V dropped 3 bases and J dropped 2; count of bases not matched to a gene: 11. This CDR3 contains 18 residues. Germline CDR1 DFQATT, CDR2 SNEGSKA (reference sequence). The CDR3 loop is CSASRGTSGDAITDTQYF. In DNA, the CDR3 is TGCAGTGCTAGTAGGGGGACTAGCGGGGACGCAATCACAGATACGCAGTATTTT.

This chain connects TRBV5-1 to TRBJ1-6, with 10 bases aligning to TRBD1. V shed 4 bases, J shed 12 bases, and the junction held 10 bases outside the gene matches. CDR1 and CDR2 from the germline V gene are SGHRS and YFSETQ. This CDR3 has 15 amino acids. DNA for the CDR3: TGCGCCAGCAGCCCCACCGGGACAGGGGAAGGACCCCTCCACTTT. Protein: CASSPTGTGEGPLHF.

The J gene is TRBJ2-2, the V gene TRBV28, with D possibly matching TRBD2 (6 bases). The CDR3 is 15 amino acids. Germline-derived CDR1 and CDR2 are MDHEN and SYDVKM. V lost 6 bases to trimming and J lost 7 bases, with 18 bases between them. CDR3 nucleotide sequence: TGTGCCAGCAGAAGTAGACTAACGGGGGTCGGGGAGCTGTTTTTT. This sequence encodes CASRSRLTGVGELFF.

V usage is TRBV7-9 and J usage is TRBJ1-4; TRBD1 is a possible D gene (6 bases). The CDR3 runs 12 residues. The V gene lost 0 bases and the J gene lost 10 bases, with 6 bases spanning the gap. Germline V gene sequence: CDR1 SEHNR, CDR2 FQNEAQ (reference sequence). CDR3 sequence: CASSLAGGKLFF. DNA of the CDR3: TGTGCCAGCAGCTTAGCAGGGGGAAAACTGTTTTTT.

V gene TRBV5-1 combines with J gene TRBJ1-2; tentatively, D is TRBD1 (6 bases). V was clipped by 0 bases and J by 2 bases, with 8 bases between them. The CDR3 has 14 residues. Germline V gene data show CDR1 as SGHRS and CDR2 as YFSETQ. For the CDR3, the DNA is TGCGCCAGCAGCTTGGGGACAGAGAACTATGGCTACACCTTC. Amino acid sequence: CASSLGTENYGYTF.